This T cell receptor beta chain was identified during a study of T cell responses to AZD1222 COVID-19 vaccine. Looking at the study overall: Timing groups of about 4 and about 12 weeks for second doses were pooled. Findings and limits, study-wide: The sample set comprised mostly white British donors with more females, and clonal diversity was possibly underestimated. Seropositivity was recorded at baseline in only 6 or 7 AZD1222 recipients. Breadth and depth of Spike-specific TCRs rose after two AZD1222 doses.

Concerning this clone itself: What it binds is not known.

Only in-frame clones appear in the TCRdb table, and some are missing; sequencing was by immunoSEQ multiplex PCR. The data show tens of thousands of clones, with around 91% seen just once and almost 8.5% held by the top ten. This specimen consisted of peripheral blood, obtained on day 0 of AZD1222 vaccination. This TCR came from an adult in good health.

The CDR3 reads CASQKEGSTGELFF. Written as DNA, the CDR3 is TGTGCCAGCCAAAAGGAGGGGAGCACCGGGGAGCTGTTTTTT. V usage is TRBV6-5 and J usage is TRBJ2-2; a possible D gene is TRBD2 (6 bases). The germline V gene has CDR1 MNHEY and CDR2 SVGAGI. The CDR3 consists of 14 residues. Trimming left V 8 bases short and J 4 bases short, with 14 bases between.